This TCR beta chain was identified during a study of cytomegalovirus exposure and HLA in healthy donors. The CDR3 contains 11 residues. Trimming removed 3 bases at V and 5 bases at J, with 6 bases between. Germline V gene lookup returns CDR1 GTSNPN and CDR2 SVGIG (reference sequence). PCR primers comprised 60 Vbeta and 13 Jbeta primers. This table comes from immunoSEQ multiplex PCR, and its TCRdb copy is limited to in-frame clones, with some not included. The sample has 65,000 to 85,000 clones; about four fifths are singletons. The gene calls are TRBV30 and TRBJ2-3, with D hard to call. The receptor was isolated from a woman between 45 and 65 years old in good health and CMV-seronegative. Sample: PBMCs. The DNA of the CDR3 is TGTGCCTGGAGCCCTCTAGATACGCAGTATTTT. It yields the protein CAWSPLDTQYF.